This T cell receptor (beta chain) was captured by sequencing in a study of blood T cell repertoires in COVID-19. TCRdb keeps only in-frame clones here, not all; method: immunoSEQ multiplex PCR. The sample has 250,000 to 300,000 clones; 83% are singletons. The CDR3 runs to 15 residues. CDR1 LNHDA and CDR2 SQIVND come from the germline V gene (reference sequence). Trimming removed 1 base from V and 10 bases from J; junction bases left unmatched: 10. The chain joins TRBV19 to TRBJ2-1; TRBD2 aligns across 7 bases. The sample consisted of peripheral blood. This TCR came from a man aged 60 to 69 who had recovered from COVID-19. CDR3 nucleotides: TGTGCCAGTAGTATAGGGGAAAGGCTAGCGGCGGAGCAGTTCTTC. It translates to CASSIGERLAAEQFF.